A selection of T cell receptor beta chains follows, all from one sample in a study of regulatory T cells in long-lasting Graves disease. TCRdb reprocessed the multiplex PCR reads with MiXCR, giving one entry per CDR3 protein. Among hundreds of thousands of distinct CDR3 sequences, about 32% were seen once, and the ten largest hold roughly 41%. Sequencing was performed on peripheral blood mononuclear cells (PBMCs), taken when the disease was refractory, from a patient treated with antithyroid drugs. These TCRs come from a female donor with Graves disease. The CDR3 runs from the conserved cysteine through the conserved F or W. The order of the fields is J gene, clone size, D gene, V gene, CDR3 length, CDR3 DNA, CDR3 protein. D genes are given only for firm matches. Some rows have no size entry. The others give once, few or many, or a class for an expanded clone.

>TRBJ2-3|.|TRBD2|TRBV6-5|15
TGTGCCAGCAGTACTCGACTAGCGCAAACAGATACGCAGTATTTT
CASSTRLAQTDTQYF
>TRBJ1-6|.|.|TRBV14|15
TGTGCCAGCAGCCAAGTTCAGGGATTAAATTCACCCCTCCACTTT
CASSQVQGLNSPLHF
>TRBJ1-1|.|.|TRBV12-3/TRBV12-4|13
TGTGCCAGCAGTTTTAGACGGAAGACTGAAGCTTTCTTT
CASSFRRKTEAFF
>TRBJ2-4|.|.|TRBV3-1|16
TGTGCCAGCAGCCTGACGCAAGGTCTAGCCAAAAACATTCAGTACTTC
CASSLTQGLAKNIQYF
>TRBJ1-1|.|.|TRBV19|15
TGTGCCAGTATTCCTCCGGGACTGATGAACACTGAAGCTTTCTTT
CASIPPGLMNTEAFF
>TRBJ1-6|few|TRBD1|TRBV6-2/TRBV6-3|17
TGTGCCAGCAGTTTGGGGGCCAGGGGGCTCTATAATTCACCCCTCCACTTT
CASSLGARGLYNSPLHF
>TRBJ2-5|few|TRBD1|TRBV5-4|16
TGTGCCAGCAGCTATGGGGACAGGGGGCAACAAGAGACCCAGTACTTC
CASSYGDRGQQETQYF
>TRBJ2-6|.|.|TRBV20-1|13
TGCAGTGCTCTTCTATCTGGGGCCAACGTCCTGACTTTC
CSALLSGANVLTF
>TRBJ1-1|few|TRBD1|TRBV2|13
TGTGCCAGCAGTCCACTACAGGGGGCTGGAGCTTTCTTT
CASSPLQGAGAFF
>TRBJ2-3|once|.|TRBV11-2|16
TGTGCCAGCAGCTTAGGTACGGGAGCTGCGGCAGATACGCAGTATTTT
CASSLGTGAAADTQYF
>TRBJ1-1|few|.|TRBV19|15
TGTGCCAGTAGTACGTCCGGGACCTTAAACACTGAAGCTTTCTTT
CASSTSGTLNTEAFF
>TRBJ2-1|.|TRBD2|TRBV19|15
TGTGCCAGTACCATACTAGCGGGAGGGCCCAATGAGCAGTTCTTC
CASTILAGGPNEQFF
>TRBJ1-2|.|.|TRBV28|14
TGTGCCAGCAGTTTATCTCCAGCCGCCTATGGCTACACCTTC
CASSLSPAAYGYTF
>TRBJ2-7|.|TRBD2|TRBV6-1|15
TGTGCCAGCAGTCATACTAGCGGGGAGCTCTACGAGCAGTACTTC
CASSHTSGELYEQYF
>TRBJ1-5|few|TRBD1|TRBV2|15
TGTGCCAGCATCGCGGACAGGGTGATGCATCAGCCCCAGCATTTT
CASIADRVMHQPQHF
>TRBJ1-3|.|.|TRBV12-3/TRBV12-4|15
TGTGCCAGCATCTTGGCACCTTCCTCTGGAAACACCATATATTTT
CASILAPSSGNTIYF
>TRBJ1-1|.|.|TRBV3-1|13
TGTGCCAGCAGCCAAGGCCTCACGGCTGAAGCTTTCTTT
CASSQGLTAEAFF
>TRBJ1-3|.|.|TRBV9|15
TGTGCCAGCAGCGACCGGACAGCCTCTGGAAACACCATATATTTT
CASSDRTASGNTIYF
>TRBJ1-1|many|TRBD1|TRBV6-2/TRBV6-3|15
TGTGCCAGCAGCCCCGGGACAGGGACTGGCACTGAAGCTTTCTTT
CASSPGTGTGTEAFF
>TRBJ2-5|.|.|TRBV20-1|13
TGCAGTGCCCCAGAGAGTTGGGGGGAGACCCAGTACTTC
CSAPESWGETQYF
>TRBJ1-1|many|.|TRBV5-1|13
TGCGCCAGCACCCGAGGGGATGGAGGTGAAGCTTTCTTT
CASTRGDGGEAFF
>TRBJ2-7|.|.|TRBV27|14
TGTGCCAGCAGTAGGCAGGTAAACTCCTACGAGCAGTACTTC
CASSRQVNSYEQYF
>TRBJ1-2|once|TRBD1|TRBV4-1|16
TGCGCCAGCAGCCAACGGACAGGGATAGGATGGGATGGCTACACCTTC
CASSQRTGIGWDGYTF
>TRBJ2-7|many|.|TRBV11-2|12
TGTGCCAGCAGCTTTGGCGGAGGCGAGCAGTACTTC
CASSFGGGEQYF
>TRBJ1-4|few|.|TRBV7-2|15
TGTGCCAGCAGCGAGACAGTGAACCTAAATGAAAAACTGTTTTTT
CASSETVNLNEKLFF
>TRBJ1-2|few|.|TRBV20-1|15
TGCAGTGCTAGAGATCTAGGGGGGACCAACTATGGCTACACCTTC
CSARDLGGTNYGYTF
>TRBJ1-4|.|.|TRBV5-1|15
TGCGCCAGCAGCTTGAGTACAGGGCGTAATGAAAAACTGTTTTTT
CASSLSTGRNEKLFF
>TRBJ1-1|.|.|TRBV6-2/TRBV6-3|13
TGTGCCAGCAGTTACGAGGGTTGGACTGAAGCTTTCTTT
CASSYEGWTEAFF
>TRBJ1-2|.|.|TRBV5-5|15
TGTGCCAGCAGCCCTAGTCCCAAAACGGCCTATGGCTACACCTTC
CASSPSPKTAYGYTF
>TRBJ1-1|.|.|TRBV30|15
TGTGCCTGGAGTTCCATGCAGGGAGGGAGCACTGAAGCTTTCTTT
CAWSSMQGGSTEAFF
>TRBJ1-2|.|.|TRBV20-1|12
TGCAGTGCTAGTGACGGAGGCTATGGCTACACCTTC
CSASDGGYGYTF
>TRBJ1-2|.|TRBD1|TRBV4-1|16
TGCGCCAGCAGCCCGGACAGGGTTTTCAGTAACTATGGCTACACCTTC
CASSPDRVFSNYGYTF
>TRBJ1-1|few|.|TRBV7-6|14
TGTGCCAGCAGCTTACAGCTCCAAAGGGGTGAAGCTTTCTTT
CASSLQLQRGEAFF
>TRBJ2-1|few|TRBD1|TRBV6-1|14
TGTGCCAGCAGTCCCAGGACAGGGGGGGATGAGCAGTTCTTC
CASSPRTGGDEQFF
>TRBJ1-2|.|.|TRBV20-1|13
TGCAGTGCTAGAGAAGGTTGGGAGACAGGCTACACCTTC
CSAREGWETGYTF
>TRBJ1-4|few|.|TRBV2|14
TGTGCCAGCAGTGCGCTAGGGGTCGACGAAAAACTGTTTTTT
CASSALGVDEKLFF
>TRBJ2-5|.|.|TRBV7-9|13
TGTGCCAGCAGCTTCCGGACTGGAGAGACCCAGTACTTC
CASSFRTGETQYF
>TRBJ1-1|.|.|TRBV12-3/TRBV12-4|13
TGTGCCAGCAGTTTTACAGGGACCACTGAAGCTTTCTTT
CASSFTGTTEAFF
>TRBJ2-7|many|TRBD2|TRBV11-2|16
TGTGCCAGCAGCTTAACCCGGACTAGTTATGCCTACGAGCAGTACTTC
CASSLTRTSYAYEQYF
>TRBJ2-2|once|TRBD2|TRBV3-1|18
TGTGCCAGCAGCCAAGATCAAGGGACGGGAGGGCCTGCCGGGGAGCTGTTTTTT
CASSQDQGTGGPAGELFF